This entry describes one TCR beta chain. Its antigen target is currently unknown. The input lacks base qualities; no much larger clone sits a single base away. Library construction relied on the immunoSEQ multiplex PCR assay. For the multiplex PCR, a mixture combining 60 forward primers for TCR Vbeta segments and 13 reverse primers for TCR Jbeta segments was used. The CDR3 region of rearranged TCR beta genes was amplified from genomic DNA by a multiplex PCR assay. On the Illumina HiSeq System, the amplified TCR beta libraries were sequenced as 87-base-pair reads. The source study handled its data this way. A later analysis tallied about 77 million unique TCR beta chains across the approximately 670 repertoires, and approximately 12 million of those chains were shared by two or more donors. Raw reads were error-corrected and collapsed into unique sequences by a nearest-neighbor algorithm in which closely related sequences were merged to remove PCR and sequencing errors. CDR3 sequences were aligned to IMGT reference sequences to assign V, D and J gene segments. For a sequence to be retained, at least a six-nucleotide match to both a V gene segment and a J gene segment was required. A rearrangement was called productive if the CDR3 had no stop codons and remained in frame with V and J, and every other rearrangement was called non-productive. Following IMGT convention, CDR3 was defined as the stretch from the second conserved V-encoded cysteine up to the conserved J-encoded phenylalanine. The earlier analysis of fewer than 750 of the donors excluded sequences that lacked an unambiguous match to a single V gene segment. An earlier analysis of several hundred of the donors called V segments functional above 56.7% productive rearrangements and segregating when the between-donor standard deviation exceeded 5%. A statistical classification framework was built to diagnose cytomegalovirus status from the catalog of TCR beta chain sequences. A later analysis assigned V and J genes by comparing TCR nucleotide sequences with IMGT/GENE-DB human TR gene sequences. The TCRdist pipeline was used in a later analysis to assign CDR3 sequences and most-parsimonious VDJ recombination scenarios. In a later analysis, each TCR beta chain was defined by its CDR3 amino acid sequence together with its V-gene family, and reads without a unique V-gene family were excluded. As a way to deal with suspected cross-contamination and a sequencing artifact, a later analysis dropped under 600 nucleotide sequences that were highly shared and had low generation probability. In a later analysis, a clonal expansion index was calculated for each public chain from normalized within-repertoire ranks of inferred template counts. Generation probabilities in a later analysis came from a VDJ recombination model fitted to out-of-frame rearrangements, and those results were checked against IGoR. Hypergeometric tests were used in a later analysis to score TCR-TCR, TCR-HLA and TCR-CMV co-occurrence, with a repertoire-size bias correction applied to the TCR pairs. A later analysis estimated false discovery rates by permuting HLA or CMV assignments 20 times. In a later analysis, co-occurring TCRs were grouped using DBSCAN, and TCRdist sequence similarity was added for clustering within HLA-allele-positive subsets. Repertoires with fewer than 30,000 or more than 120,000 public chains were left out of co-occurrence clustering, as were five repertoires with anomalous nucleotide sharing. Imported from immuneACCESS, the table was reduced by TCRdb to in-frame sequences with V and J called. These copies leave out some clones; in studies compared against another copy, an unresolved V gene accounts for under half, and the cause of the remainder is not known. That table gives V, J and clone size, and the DNA gave D and trimming. Here the sample has 90,000 to 150,000 clones; approximately 72% occur a single time. The ten largest clones add up to 8% to 8.5% of the sample.

This specimen belongs to a study of cytomegalovirus exposure and HLA in healthy donors listed by TCRdb under 2017. For the wider study: In an earlier analysis of 450 to 750 of the donors, around 290 Gb of sequence data and approximately 120 million unique TCR beta sequences from about 179 million T cells were reported. In a later analysis, previously published TCR beta repertoires from some 640 donors were re-analyzed and high-resolution HLA genotyping was added so that TCR occurrence patterns could be studied. Because of strong linkage in the cohort, roughly 5 DR-DQ haplotypes were treated as single units for association and clustering. Rather than drawing on any new phenotypic data, the later analysis identified candidate immune exposures from TCR beta sequences and the way those sequences occurred across donors. Typing coverage varied by locus: roughly 629-640 donors for A, B, C, DRB1 and DQB1; under 550 for DQA1; about 570 for DPA1; 450 to 480 for DPB1. Donor age, sex, ethnicity and CMV serostatus were compiled alongside the repertoire data. All discovery cohort repertoires had been generated using a single sequencing platform. The T cell repertoires of several hundred subjects were profiled by immunosequencing and related to cytomegalovirus serostatus. Besides the first cohort of hundreds of subjects, a separate validation cohort made up of 90 to 150 different subjects was used. Both class I and class II loci were covered by HLA typing, at four-digit resolution. In a later genetic analysis, genome-wide SNP genotypes for about 55% of the roughly 700 donors were used, and that subset was treated as a discovery cohort. Of the 300 to 400 genotyped donors, 81% fell in the genetic ancestry cluster associated with self-reported Caucasian donors. The study was designed to test whether signatures of past pathogen exposure could be identified by cataloging public T cell receptors. To predict cytomegalovirus infection status, the study brought together high-throughput TCR immunosequencing, statistical association of individual TCRs with disease status, and machine learning. An earlier analysis of around 580 of the donors used high-throughput TCR beta sequencing to judge whether each TCR beta V gene segment behaved as functional or pseudogenic. Across 398 genotyped donors of the cohort, an average of approximately 200,000 unique TCR beta nucleotide sequences per donor were sequenced, and approximately 19% of those sequences were non-productive. An early release that covered roughly 600 HLA-typed donors contained about 300 gigabases of sequencing data and tens of millions of unique TCR sequences.

V trim: 2 bases; J trim: 0 bases; unmatched bases: 8. The CDR3 goes from the cysteine to the phenylalanine over 19 residues. Only the CDR3 region is kept as DNA, spanning 57 bases read in frame from base 1. CDR1 and CDR2, per the germline V gene, are LGHNA and YSLEER. Overall study outcomes, separate from this receptor: In a later analysis, HLA-associated TCR beta chains showed more clonal expansion and lower generation probabilities than non-associated chains that were equally common. In a later analysis, the rate of TCR association differed among HLA loci, with DRB1 alleles having the most associated TCRs and HLA-C alleles having the fewest. A few of the identified cytomegalovirus-associated TCR beta chains were confirmed in vitro to be specific for cytomegalovirus antigens. A further reported finding was that TCR beta sequences accurately predicted the HLA-A and HLA-B alleles for most subjects in the first cohort. Only TCR beta chains were sequenced in this cohort, and the absence of alpha or paired-chain data limited detectable features. A group of highly shared sequence variants was considered likely to be a technical artifact of the sequencing pipeline. Cytomegalovirus status was reported to be diagnosed by the classifier with high specificity and sensitivity in both the original and validation cohorts. Broadly in line with IMGT annotations, most TCR beta V segments showed up in productive rearrangements about 87% or about 30% of the time in an earlier analysis of 587 of the donors. Some IMGT-functional V segments, including TRBV6-2 and TRBV6-3, could not be told apart with the 87-base-pair reads, so those segments were excluded. When HLA alleles, especially DR and DQ, strongly co-occurred, TCR associations were difficult to assign to individual alleles. Linkage disequilibrium might explain the correlated functional status among segregating V segments, but an unknown experimental factor could not be ruled out. HLA typing was unavailable for some donors at each locus, so association tests used only the typed subset. The earlier analysis of 587 of the donors excluded seventeen rarely observed V segments, including chromosome 9 orphons, because counts were too low. While some public TCRs were present in many individuals, most TCR sequences turned up only very rarely across donors. The study gave a list of around 170 TCR beta chains associated with cytomegalovirus. V-gene and J-gene trimming of TCR beta chains was associated with a missense DCLRE1C variant in a later genetic analysis, and the association was replicated in an independent cohort. Several of the top co-occurrence clusters appeared to be linked to parvovirus B19, influenza, CMV and Epstein-Barr virus, according to a later analysis. Most CMV-associated TCR beta chains appeared to be HLA-restricted in a later analysis, and the HLA associations seemed to be driven largely by CMV exposure. CMV serostatus was the only immune exposure information available for the cohort. The authors suggested that the approach could potentially be generalized to other disease states and immunological phenotypes. According to a later genetic analysis, donors in an Asian-associated ancestry cluster had fewer N-insertions in productive TCRs than the approximately 690-donor mean. Roughly uniform sequencing depth across donors was assumed in presence/absence analyses, although this assumption may not hold. In a later analysis, 16,951 TCR beta sequences were associated with specific HLA alleles at a false discovery rate of 0.05.

The cohort was made up of 666 healthy bone marrow donors. All cohort members were sampled while nominally healthy, although unrecorded immune exposures were likely present. The donor was CMV seropositive and belonged to the group of around 300 seropositive cohort members. A peripheral blood sample was collected from each donor, and TCR beta sequencing was performed on peripheral blood mononuclear cells. The Qiagen DNeasy Blood Extraction Kit was used to extract genomic DNA from the blood cell samples. The sequenced material came from PBMCs. In this chain, TRBV4-3 is recombined with TRBJ2-6, with 9 middle bases fitting TRBD1. This clonotype was sampled from a middle-aged woman in good health and CMV-seropositive. The CDR3 loop reads CASSQLTGQGLSGANVLTF. The nucleotides read TGCGCCAGCAGCCAACTTACGGGACAGGGTCTCTCTGGGGCCAACGTCCTGACTTTC.